A selection of T cell receptor beta chains follows, all from one sample in a study of shared clonotypes between healthy human individuals. Sequencing used immunoSEQ multiplex PCR; TCRdb keeps in-frame clones, though not all of them. The table has fewer than 1.6 million clones, approximately 98.5% seen once. The sequenced sample consisted of naive CD4+ T cells sorted from blood. The receptors originated from a man aged 25-45 years in good health. Each CDR3 is given with its conserved first and last residue. D genes are given only for firm matches. Clone size is given for some rows only: seen once, a few or many times, or a class if the clone is expanded.

clone_size j_call d_call v_call cdr3_nt cdr3_aa
- TRBJ2-7 - TRBV2 TGTGCCAGCAGTGAAGTTAAGGTGGTCGAGCAGTACTTC CASSEVKVVEQYF
- TRBJ1-2 - TRBV28 TGTGCCAGCAGTCTCCCCAGACTTGATGGCTACACCTTC CASSLPRLDGYTF
- TRBJ2-3 - TRBV5-1 TGCGCCAGCAGCTTGGCTAGACGGGGCTCGACAGATACGCAGTATTTT CASSLARRGSTDTQYF
- TRBJ1-5 TRBD1 TRBV5-6 TGTGCCAGCAGCTCAACACAGGGGGCCAATCAGCCCCAGCATTTT CASSSTQGANQPQHF
- TRBJ2-3 TRBD2 TRBV6-1 TGTGCCAGCAGTGAATGGCTAGCGGTGACAGATACGCAGTATTTT CASSEWLAVTDTQYF
- TRBJ2-7 TRBD2 TRBV15 TGTGCCACCAGCAGAACGGGGGGCTACGAGCAGTACTTC CATSRTGGYEQYF
- TRBJ2-2 TRBD2 TRBV29-1 TGCAGCGCTCGGACTAGCGGGAGGCCCGGGGAGCTGTTTTTT CSARTSGRPGELFF
once TRBJ2-3 TRBD2 TRBV5-8 TGTGCCAGCAGCTTGGGCGGGACTAGCGGGAGGACAGATACGCAGTATTTT CASSLGGTSGRTDTQYF
- TRBJ1-5 - TRBV15 TGTGCCACCAGCAGATCCTGGATGAGCAATCAGCCCCAGCATTTT CATSRSWMSNQPQHF
- TRBJ1-5 TRBD1 TRBV28 TGTGCCAGCAGTCCCTGGACAGGGGAGCAGCCCCAGCATTTT CASSPWTGEQPQHF
- TRBJ1-4 - TRBV11-2 TGTGCCAGCAGGAGACAGAGTACGGTTAATGAAAAACTGTTTTTT CASRRQSTVNEKLFF
- TRBJ2-2 TRBD1 TRBV4-3 TGCGCCAGCAGCCAGGGGACAGGGGGTCGTGCCGGGGAGCTGTTTTTT CASSQGTGGRAGELFF
- TRBJ2-4 - TRBV2 TGTGCCAGCAGTGAAGCAAAACAAAACATTCAGTACTTC CASSEAKQNIQYF
- TRBJ1-1 - TRBV18 TGTGCCAGCTCACCGATCGATGATGATAACACTGAAGCTTTCTTT CASSPIDDDNTEAFF
- TRBJ1-4 - TRBV18 TGTGCCAGCTCAACCCGAGGTGGGAATGAAAAACTGTTTTTT CASSTRGGNEKLFF
- TRBJ2-2 - TRBV7-6 TGTGCCAGCAGCTTACCCCGGGCCCCCCGACCCGGGGAGCTGTTTTTT CASSLPRAPRPGELFF
- TRBJ2-5 - TRBV29-1 TGCAGCGTCCCCGGAGATTTGCGGGGCTCCCAAGAGACCCAGTACTTC CSVPGDLRGSQETQYF
- TRBJ2-7 - TRBV2 TGTGCCAGCAGGAGCAGGGATTTGAAGGCGCAGTACTTC CASRSRDLKAQYF